The source of this T cell receptor beta chain is a study of T cells in localized non-small cell lung cancer. Libraries were prepared by immunoSEQ multiplex PCR; TCRdb keeps only in-frame clonotypes and omits some of them. The table lists 100,000 to 150,000 clones, 89% of them singletons, with 1.5% to 2% in the top ten. Points from the study as a whole: T cell clonality was highest in uninvolved adjacent lung, above tumor. A median of about 58 of the top 100 tumor clones appeared in adjacent lung, which was paired and uninvolved. Longer overall survival was seen with higher T cell density measured in blood.

A remark on this clone: Antigen unknown.

Trimming stripped 4 bases from V and 1 base from J, with 11 bases between. Germline CDR1 is SGHTS and CDR2 is YDEGEE. This CDR3 is built from 14 residues. The chain employs TRBV5-8 and TRBJ1-1; maybe TRBD1 (5 bases). The TCR was taken from a female donor at least 60 years old with stage I lung adenocarcinoma. This specimen consisted of peripheral blood, obtained before any cancer treatment. In DNA form, the CDR3 reads TGTGCCAGCAGCAGGGGCTACCGGAACACTGAAGCTTTCTTT. It codes for CASSRGYRNTEAFF.